This T cell receptor beta chain was found in a study of tumor-infiltrating lymphocytes in primary liver carcinoma. Study details: Patients were men and women aged 30 to 69 years. Whole-study findings and limits: Whereas tumor region pairs overlapped more, tumor-adjacent and tumor-blood pairs overlapped less. Unsorted bulk processing meant the study did not compare CD4+ and CD8+ repertoires. Blood fell significantly below tumors in its top-250-clone fraction (p = 0.039).

This CDR3 spans 16 amino acids. Germline V gene data show CDR1 as SGHAT and CDR2 as FQNNGV. Unsorted whole blood supplied the RNA, and germline DNA was extracted too. From approximately 500 ng total RNA, TCR beta cDNA was generated with a primer in the constant region. Investigators got TCR beta libraries out of three nested multiplex PCR rounds, done with slightly modified ARM-PCR. Researchers ran the first two PCR rounds for ten to eleven cycles each with TRBV1-TRBV30 forward primers and a C-beta reverse primer. TCRdb processed the multiplex PCR reads anew with MiXCR; each CDR3 protein has one entry. Of fewer than 350,000 distinct CDR3 sequences in the sample, approximately 65% were seen once. As for this clonotype: Its antigen is unidentified. The germline gene is not matched at one end of the junction; a read error may be the cause.

The sample comprised peripheral blood. The V gene is TRBV11-2, the J gene TRBJ2-7, with D perhaps being TRBD1 or TRBD2 (5 bases each). The TCR sequence derives from a man aged 40-55 years with primary liver carcinoma and hepatitis B virus infection. The chain's CDR3 is CASSLVVAGSSYEQYF. In nucleotides, the CDR3 is TGCGCCAGCAGCTTAGTTGTAGCAGGGAGCTCCTACGAGCAGTACTTC. Full variable domain (missing parts from reference TRBV11-2 and TRBJ2-7): EAGVAQSPRYKIIEKRQSVAFWCNPISGHATLYWYQQILGQGPKLLIQFQNNGVVDDSQLPKDRFSAERLKGVDSTLKIQPAKLEDSAVYLCASSLVVAGSSYEQYFGPGTRLTVT.